These 9 T cell receptor beta chains share one sample of origin, sequenced in a study of blood T cells in healthy people across ages. With a J-beta primer mix and a sample-barcoded 5' primer, a second PCR ran roughly 6 to 11 cycles. TCRdb recomputed calls from the 5' RACE reads with MiXCR, one row per CDR3 protein. The sample records 580,000 or so distinct CDR3 sequences, under 55% being singletons. Sequenced input: blood. These TCRs come from an elderly man in good health.

This clonotype was seen many times. The rearrangement joins TRBV7-9 to TRBJ2-1, with 9 bases that match TRBD2. Trimming took 5 bases from V and 9 from J; bases not matched to a gene: 11. The CDR3 consists of 15 residues. Looked up from germline, CDR1 is SEHNR and CDR2 is FQNEAQ (reference sequence). The CDR3 DNA is TGTGCCAGCAGCGGTCGGCGGGAGGGCCGAGGTGAGCAGTTCTTC. Its translation is CASSGRREGRGEQFF.

J is TRBJ2-1 and V is TRBV27; 7 bases fit TRBD2. The germline V gene encodes CDR1 MNHEY and CDR2 SMNVEV (reference sequence). J lost 9 bases, V lost 4 bases, and 12 bases had no gene match. This CDR3 spans 15 amino acids. CDR3 protein: CASSSYWTRLGEQFF. DNA of the CDR3: TGTGCCAGCAGTTCCTACTGGACTAGACTCGGTGAGCAGTTCTTC.

Only a few counts were recorded for this clonotype. The V call is TRBV4-2, the J call TRBJ2-3; D remains unclear. The germline CDR1 and CDR2 sequences are LGHNA and YNFKEQ. This CDR3 region has 15 residues. Trimming left V 0 bases short and J 2 bases short, with 9 bases between. CDR3 loop: CASSQEGRLTDTQYF. In nucleotides, the CDR3 is TGTGCCAGCAGCCAAGAAGGGCGGCTCACAGATACGCAGTATTTT.

This clonotype was counted between two and nine times. V is TRBV10-3 and J is TRBJ1-6; no firm D call. Germline values: CDR1 ENHRY, CDR2 SYGVKD. The CDR3 loop spans 15 amino acids. Trimming took off 0 bases at V and 8 bases at J, with 11 bases between the two ends. The CDR3 nucleotides read TGTGCCATCAGTGAGTCGAAGGAGGTAGATTCACCCCTCCACTTT. Translated: CAISESKEVDSPLHF.

Only a few counts were recorded for this clonotype. The chain joins TRBV7-9 to TRBJ1-2; D not certain. Per the germline V gene, CDR1 is SEHNR and CDR2 is FQNEAQ (reference sequence). Trimming took 5 bases from V and 1 from J, leaving 11 bases between them. This CDR3 has 14 residues. The CDR3 here is CASSPLGLNYGYTF. The CDR3 region has the DNA TGTGCCAGCAGCCCCTTAGGTCTTAACTATGGCTACACCTTC.

The chain uses TRBV20-1 and TRBJ2-7; 8 nucleotides align to TRBD1. Germline values: CDR1 DFQATT, CDR2 SNEGSKA (reference sequence). The CDR3 consists of 16 residues. V dropped 5 bases and J dropped 7; count of bases not matched to a gene: 19. The CDR3 region is CSAGSPGQASMREQYF. The CDR3 bases are TGCAGTGCTGGGTCCCCGGGACAGGCTTCGATGAGGGAGCAGTACTTC.

CDR3 sequence: CSAAGYPDTEAFF. The CDR3 DNA sequence: TGCAGTGCTGCCGGATATCCGGACACTGAAGCTTTCTTT. The chain combines TRBV20-1 with TRBJ1-1; unclear D gene. CDR3 length: 13 residues. V lost 5 bases and J lost 3, with 13 bases in between. Germline lookup yields CDR1 DFQATT and CDR2 SNEGSKA (reference sequence).

The chain combines TRBV4-3 with TRBJ2-6; D ambiguous. Looked up from germline, CDR1 is LGHNA and CDR2 is YSLEER. V was shortened by 0 bases and J by 4 bases, with 16 bases between the two germline ends. This CDR3 has 18 residues. CDR3 in amino acids: CASSQDLLTGSGANVLTF. For the CDR3, the DNA is TGCGCCAGCAGCCAAGATCTTTTGACCGGCTCGGGGGCCAACGTCCTGACTTTC.

The table lists this clonotype with many counts. The chain recombines TRBV6-5 with TRBJ2-1, with TRBD2 matching over 7 bases. The CDR3 runs to 16 residues. Germline V gene data show CDR1 as MNHEY and CDR2 as SVGAGI. The junction had 7 bases not matched to a gene; V was cut back by 0 bases and J by 5 bases. The CDR3 loop reads CASSYSVTSRDNEQFF. The CDR3, as DNA: TGTGCCAGCAGTTACTCGGTGACTAGCAGAGACAATGAGCAGTTCTTC.